The entry below gives a single T cell receptor beta chain sequence along with its context. The data stem from a study of blood T cell repertoires in COVID-19. Sequenced by immunoSEQ multiplex PCR; TCRdb stores in-frame clones only, minus some. The sample contains around 280,000 clones, approximately 91% of which appear only once. CDR3 length: 19 residues. Sequenced: peripheral blood. V and J are TRBV21-1 and TRBJ2-5; the table assigns TRBD2, which was not confirmed against the DNA. TRBV21-1 is a documented pseudogene. This TCR derives from a woman aged 30 to 39 with COVID-19, enrolled during active disease. The CDR3 here is CASSNPPPPLAGELRAQYF. The CDR3 nucleotides are TGTGCCAGCAGCAATCCACCACCCCCACTAGCGGGAGAGCTGCGTGCCCAGTACTTC.